The rows below give T cell receptor beta chains drawn from one sample of a study of Ad26.COV2.S vaccination and SARS-CoV-2 variants. Sequencing used immunoSEQ multiplex PCR; TCRdb keeps in-frame clones, though not all of them. Here the sample spans roughly 180,000 clones, roughly 85% being singletons. The sample consisted of peripheral blood, taken after recovery from COVID-19. The origin of the receptors is a human donor who had recovered from COVID-19. CDR3s include the opening cysteine and the closing phenylalanine or tryptophan. D genes are given only for firm matches. Only some rows state a clone size, as once, few, many or a class for expanded clones.

v_gene: TRBV9
d_gene: -
abundance: -
j_gene: TRBJ2-1
CDR3aa: CASSAPDPGHEQFF
CDR3nt: TGTGCCAGCAGCGCCCCCGACCCGGGGCATGAGCAGTTCTTC

v_gene: TRBV4-1
d_gene: -
abundance: -
j_gene: TRBJ2-1
CDR3aa: CASSPNIHNEQFF
CDR3nt: TGCGCCAGCAGCCCCAACATTCACAATGAGCAGTTCTTC

v_gene: TRBV5-6
d_gene: -
abundance: -
j_gene: TRBJ2-3
CDR3aa: CASSLGKRGTDTQYF
CDR3nt: TGTGCCAGCAGCTTGGGCAAGCGGGGCACAGATACGCAGTATTTT

v_gene: TRBV6-5
d_gene: TRBD1
abundance: -
j_gene: TRBJ1-1
CDR3aa: CASGQQGARGEAFF
CDR3nt: TGTGCCAGCGGTCAACAGGGGGCGCGGGGGGAAGCTTTCTTT

v_gene: TRBV15
d_gene: -
abundance: -
j_gene: TRBJ1-1
CDR3aa: CATSRENTEAFF
CDR3nt: TGTGCCACCAGCAGGGAGAACACTGAAGCTTTCTTT

v_gene: TRBV29-1
d_gene: -
abundance: -
j_gene: TRBJ1-1
CDR3aa: CSSTVAEGTEAFF
CDR3nt: TGCAGCTCGACGGTGGCCGAAGGCACTGAAGCTTTCTTT

v_gene: TRBV6-5
d_gene: -
abundance: -
j_gene: TRBJ1-1
CDR3aa: CASTYSTNTEAFF
CDR3nt: TGTGCCAGCACCTACAGTACCAACACTGAAGCTTTCTTT

v_gene: TRBV29-1
d_gene: -
abundance: -
j_gene: TRBJ2-1
CDR3aa: CSGGPRTYNEQFF
CDR3nt: TGCAGCGGCGGTCCTAGAACCTACAATGAGCAGTTCTTC

v_gene: TRBV13
d_gene: -
abundance: -
j_gene: TRBJ1-1
CDR3aa: CASSLGLGLEAFF
CDR3nt: TGTGCCAGCAGCTTAGGCTTGGGTCTTGAAGCTTTCTTT

v_gene: TRBV5-6
d_gene: -
abundance: -
j_gene: TRBJ1-5
CDR3aa: CASSLGVSNQPQHF
CDR3nt: TGTGCCAGCAGCTTGGGAGTTAGCAATCAGCCCCAGCATTTT

v_gene: TRBV6-5
d_gene: -
abundance: -
j_gene: TRBJ1-2
CDR3aa: CASSPGGGSYTF
CDR3nt: TGTGCCAGCAGCCCCGGTGGGGGAAGCTACACCTTC

v_gene: TRBV4-2
d_gene: TRBD2
abundance: -
j_gene: TRBJ2-1
CDR3aa: CASSRGGASGRNEQFF
CDR3nt: TGTGCCAGCAGCCGGGGGGGGGCTAGCGGGAGAAATGAGCAGTTCTTC

v_gene: TRBV7-3
d_gene: -
abundance: -
j_gene: TRBJ2-5
CDR3aa: CASSLGGGETQYF
CDR3nt: TGTGCCAGCAGCTTAGGGGGTGGAGAGACCCAGTACTTC

v_gene: TRBV5-6
d_gene: TRBD1
abundance: -
j_gene: TRBJ1-2
CDR3aa: CASSAGTGYGYTF
CDR3nt: TGTGCCAGCAGTGCCGGGACAGGGTATGGCTACACCTTC

v_gene: TRBV2
d_gene: -
abundance: -
j_gene: TRBJ1-1
CDR3aa: CASSERRFNTEAFF
CDR3nt: TGTGCCAGCAGTGAAAGACGGTTTAACACTGAAGCTTTCTTT

v_gene: TRBV6-6
d_gene: TRBD2
abundance: -
j_gene: TRBJ2-5
CDR3aa: CASSALAGGPGETQYF
CDR3nt: TGTGCCAGCAGTGCCTTAGCGGGGGGGCCCGGGGAGACCCAGTACTTC

v_gene: TRBV7-3
d_gene: TRBD1
abundance: -
j_gene: TRBJ2-3
CDR3aa: CASSFTGVADTQYF
CDR3nt: TGTGCCAGCAGCTTCACAGGGGTAGCAGATACGCAGTATTTT

v_gene: TRBV3-1/TRBV3-2
d_gene: -
abundance: -
j_gene: TRBJ2-7
CDR3aa: CASSQGDSKLLHF
CDR3nt: TGTGCCAGCAGCCAAGGCGACTCCAAGCTACTACACTTC

v_gene: TRBV5-1
d_gene: -
abundance: -
j_gene: TRBJ2-5
CDR3aa: CASSSNGLQETQYF
CDR3nt: TGCGCCAGCAGCAGCAATGGGTTGCAAGAGACCCAGTACTTC

v_gene: TRBV5-4
d_gene: TRBD1
abundance: -
j_gene: TRBJ2-3
CDR3aa: CASSLRAGGADTQYF
CDR3nt: TGTGCCAGCAGCTTGCGGGCAGGGGGTGCAGATACGCAGTATTTT

v_gene: TRBV6-4
d_gene: TRBD1
abundance: -
j_gene: TRBJ2-7
CDR3aa: CASSIPGTGRTVDF
CDR3nt: TGTGCCAGCAGCATACCCGGGACAGGGAGGACGGTCGACTTC

v_gene: TRBV4-1
d_gene: TRBD2
abundance: -
j_gene: TRBJ2-3
CDR3aa: CASSPGLAGATDTQYF
CDR3nt: TGCGCCAGCAGCCCGGGACTAGCGGGGGCCACAGATACGCAGTATTTT

v_gene: TRBV7-3
d_gene: -
abundance: -
j_gene: TRBJ2-1
CDR3aa: CASSQGQGGYNEQFF
CDR3nt: TGTGCCAGCAGCCAAGGGCAGGGGGGATACAATGAGCAGTTCTTC

v_gene: TRBV18
d_gene: -
abundance: -
j_gene: TRBJ1-5
CDR3aa: CASSPDSRYQPQHF
CDR3nt: TGTGCCAGCTCCCCCGATTCGCGATATCAGCCCCAGCATTTT

v_gene: TRBV2
d_gene: -
abundance: -
j_gene: TRBJ2-5
CDR3aa: CASSDGRGGETQYF
CDR3nt: TGTGCCAGCAGTGACGGACGGGGCGGGGAGACCCAGTACTTC

v_gene: TRBV9
d_gene: TRBD1
abundance: once
j_gene: TRBJ2-6
CDR3aa: CASSLATGAVSGANVLTF
CDR3nt: TGTGCCAGCAGCCTCGCGACAGGGGCCGTCTCTGGGGCCAACGTCCTGACTTTC

v_gene: TRBV28
d_gene: -
abundance: -
j_gene: TRBJ1-2
CDR3aa: CASSLSLQGQLYGYTF
CDR3nt: TGTGCCAGCAGTTTAAGTTTACAGGGACAACTCTATGGCTACACCTTC

v_gene: TRBV29-1
d_gene: -
abundance: -
j_gene: TRBJ1-2
CDR3aa: CSVAQRNLGYTF
CDR3nt: TGCAGCGTTGCTCAAAGAAATCTTGGCTACACCTTC

v_gene: TRBV10-3
d_gene: -
abundance: -
j_gene: TRBJ2-5
CDR3aa: CATLNQETQYF
CDR3nt: TGTGCCACCCTAAACCAAGAGACCCAGTACTTC

v_gene: TRBV21-1
d_gene: -
abundance: -
j_gene: TRBJ2-3
CDR3aa: CASSKGGGRTDTQYF
CDR3nt: TGTGCCAGCAGCAAAGGCGGCGGGCGTACAGATACGCAGTATTTT

v_gene: TRBV9
d_gene: -
abundance: -
j_gene: TRBJ2-5
CDR3aa: CASSLQAGETQYF
CDR3nt: TGTGCCAGCAGTCTCCAGGCTGGGGAGACCCAGTACTTC

v_gene: TRBV4-1
d_gene: -
abundance: -
j_gene: TRBJ1-6
CDR3aa: CASSQVRASFSYNSPLHF
CDR3nt: TGCGCCAGCAGCCAAGTAAGGGCTTCCTTCTCCTATAATTCACCCCTCCACTTT

v_gene: TRBV11-2
d_gene: -
abundance: -
j_gene: TRBJ1-1
CDR3aa: CASSLSANTEAFF
CDR3nt: TGTGCCAGCAGCCTCTCAGCGAACACTGAAGCTTTCTTT

v_gene: TRBV6-1
d_gene: TRBD1
abundance: few
j_gene: TRBJ1-2
CDR3aa: CASSEYRGRGGYTF
CDR3nt: TGTGCCAGCAGTGAGTACAGGGGGCGCGGTGGCTACACCTTC

v_gene: TRBV11-2
d_gene: TRBD2
abundance: -
j_gene: TRBJ2-5
CDR3aa: CASSPSRLAGETQYF
CDR3nt: TGTGCCAGCAGCCCCTCCCGACTAGCGGGCGAGACCCAGTACTTC

v_gene: TRBV12-3/TRBV12-4
d_gene: -
abundance: -
j_gene: TRBJ2-3
CDR3aa: CASNLGGADTQYF
CDR3nt: TGTGCCAGCAACCTTGGGGGCGCAGATACGCAGTATTTT

v_gene: TRBV27
d_gene: TRBD2
abundance: -
j_gene: TRBJ2-7
CDR3aa: CASSLLLAGAYEQYF
CDR3nt: TGTGCCAGCAGTTTATTACTAGCGGGAGCCTACGAGCAGTACTTC

v_gene: TRBV7-9
d_gene: TRBD2
abundance: -
j_gene: TRBJ2-7
CDR3aa: CASSLLRLAGAINYEQYF
CDR3nt: TGTGCCAGCAGCCTTTTAAGACTAGCGGGGGCGATCAATTACGAGCAGTACTTC

v_gene: TRBV19
d_gene: -
abundance: once
j_gene: TRBJ2-3
CDR3aa: CASSIRPDTQYF
CDR3nt: TGTGCCAGTAGTATAAGGCCAGATACGCAGTATTTT

v_gene: TRBV7-9
d_gene: -
abundance: -
j_gene: TRBJ2-1
CDR3aa: CASSPWTGGEQFF
CDR3nt: TGTGCCAGCAGCCCGTGGACCGGAGGTGAGCAGTTCTTC

v_gene: TRBV7-8
d_gene: -
abundance: -
j_gene: TRBJ2-2
CDR3aa: CASSLDPQDGELFF
CDR3nt: TGTGCCAGCAGCTTAGACCCGCAGGACGGGGAGCTGTTTTTT

v_gene: TRBV18
d_gene: -
abundance: -
j_gene: TRBJ2-4
CDR3aa: CASSPRGGNLAKNIQYF
CDR3nt: TGTGCCAGCTCACCAAGGGGCGGAAACCTAGCCAAAAACATTCAGTACTTC

v_gene: TRBV19
d_gene: TRBD2
abundance: -
j_gene: TRBJ2-5
CDR3aa: CASSILLATRETQYF
CDR3nt: TGTGCCAGTAGTATTCTACTAGCGACTCGAGAGACCCAGTACTTC

v_gene: TRBV6-2/TRBV6-3
d_gene: -
abundance: -
j_gene: TRBJ2-7
CDR3aa: CASSYSDLLYEQYF
CDR3nt: TGTGCCAGCAGTTACTCAGACTTGCTCTACGAGCAGTACTTC

v_gene: TRBV15
d_gene: TRBD2
abundance: -
j_gene: TRBJ2-7
CDR3aa: CATSRDRGLAGPLQYF
CDR3nt: TGTGCCACCAGCAGAGATAGAGGACTAGCGGGACCACTGCAGTACTTC

v_gene: TRBV7-8
d_gene: -
abundance: -
j_gene: TRBJ1-1
CDR3aa: CASSLGFGGNEAFF
CDR3nt: TGTGCCAGCAGCTTGGGATTTGGGGGTAATGAAGCTTTCTTT

v_gene: TRBV19
d_gene: -
abundance: -
j_gene: TRBJ1-5
CDR3aa: CASSIDDQPQHF
CDR3nt: TGTGCCAGTAGTATAGATGATCAGCCCCAGCATTTT

v_gene: TRBV5-6
d_gene: -
abundance: once
j_gene: TRBJ1-1
CDR3aa: CASSSDNRANTEAFF
CDR3nt: TGTGCCAGCAGCTCGGATAACAGGGCGAACACTGAAGCTTTCTTT

v_gene: TRBV13
d_gene: TRBD2
abundance: -
j_gene: TRBJ2-1
CDR3aa: CASSLGRLAGGEQFF
CDR3nt: TGTGCCAGCAGCTTAGGCCGCCTAGCGGGGGGTGAGCAGTTCTTC

v_gene: TRBV19
d_gene: TRBD2
abundance: once
j_gene: TRBJ2-2
CDR3aa: CASSIGLTSGRANTGELFF
CDR3nt: TGTGCCAGTAGTATCGGTTTGACTAGCGGGAGAGCGAACACCGGGGAGCTGTTTTTT

v_gene: TRBV5-8
d_gene: -
abundance: -
j_gene: TRBJ2-7
CDR3aa: CASSPRPGSYDEQYF
CDR3nt: TGTGCCAGCAGTCCGCGACCGGGGAGTTATGACGAGCAGTACTTC

v_gene: TRBV11-3
d_gene: -
abundance: -
j_gene: TRBJ2-1
CDR3aa: CASSLTNEQFF
CDR3nt: TGTGCCAGCAGCTTAACAAATGAGCAGTTCTTC

v_gene: TRBV28
d_gene: -
abundance: -
j_gene: TRBJ2-3
CDR3aa: CASTHSGFVSTDTQYF
CDR3nt: TGTGCCAGCACCCACTCTGGCTTTGTGAGCACAGATACGCAGTATTTT

v_gene: TRBV7-3
d_gene: TRBD2
abundance: -
j_gene: TRBJ2-1
CDR3aa: CASSLRASGRYNEQFF
CDR3nt: TGTGCCAGCAGCCTAAGGGCTAGCGGGAGGTACAATGAGCAGTTCTTC

v_gene: TRBV15
d_gene: -
abundance: -
j_gene: TRBJ2-1
CDR3aa: CAPRRWRYNEQFF
CDR3nt: TGTGCCCCAAGGCGGTGGCGGTACAATGAGCAGTTCTTC

v_gene: TRBV27
d_gene: -
abundance: -
j_gene: TRBJ2-7
CDR3aa: CASSLGTDYEQYF
CDR3nt: TGTGCCAGCAGTTTAGGCACAGACTACGAGCAGTACTTC

v_gene: TRBV9
d_gene: -
abundance: -
j_gene: TRBJ2-1
CDR3aa: CASSVGSGFNEQFF
CDR3nt: TGTGCCAGCAGCGTAGGGTCAGGGTTCAATGAGCAGTTCTTC

v_gene: TRBV20-1
d_gene: -
abundance: -
j_gene: TRBJ2-1
CDR3aa: CSARDAGEQFF
CDR3nt: TGCAGTGCTAGAGATGCGGGGGAGCAGTTCTTC